A single sample is the source of the 26 T cell receptor beta chains below, sequenced in a study of a mutant IDH1 vaccine in newly diagnosed glioma (TCRdb year 2021). The receptor library was made with the immunoSEQ multiplex PCR assay. In TCRdb, the immuneACCESS table is reduced to in-frame sequences with V and J assigned. These tables do not hold every clone; where another copy was compared, an unresolved V gene accounts for under half, and the others remain unexplained. This sample lists around 53,000 clones; roughly 83% were detected once. Jointly, the top ten make up 3.5% to 4.5% of the sample. These receptors have no identified antigens. The time point label on this specimen signifies: week 47, end of study. Each vaccine dose, consisting of 300 ug of a 20-mer mutant IDH1 peptide in Montanide, was administered subcutaneously with topical imiquimod. Here the sequenced sample was PBMCs, taken from a glioma patient whose treatment included an IDH1 peptide vaccine. Every receptor here comes from a woman in her twenties or thirties with glioma. Some clones in this sample may be carry-over from other donors' samples.

This rearrangement joins TRBV30 to TRBJ2-1, with D perhaps TRBD1 (6 bases). Germline V gives CDR1 GTSNPN, CDR2 SVGIG (reference sequence). The V gene lost 7 bases and the J gene lost 7 bases, with 14 bases spanning the gap. The CDR3 consists of 12 residues. CDR3 nucleotide sequence: TGTGCCTCGGCAGGGGAGATAAATGAGCAGTTCTTC. Translated, it gives CASAGEINEQFF.

The table lists this clone with a few counts. V is TRBV5-1 and J is TRBJ1-5, with D unresolved. Germline values: CDR1 SGHRS, CDR2 YFSETQ. Trimming took off 5 bases at V and 4 bases at J, with 10 bases between the two ends. The CDR3 sequence is 13 residues long. Here the CDR3 DNA reads TGCGCCAGCAGTCCCGACGGTAATCAGCCCCAGCATTTT. The encoded protein is CASSPDGNQPQHF.

This chain joins TRBV5-5 and TRBJ2-7, with TRBD1 identical over 8 bases. Unmatched junction bases numbered 9, after V lost 2 bases and J lost 2 bases. Per germline, CDR1 SGHKS and CDR2 YYEKEE (reference sequence). The CDR3 contains 16 residues. The CDR3 DNA follows: TGTGCCAGCAGCTTTCCCCATGGACAGGGAGCCTACGAGCAGTACTTC. Encoded protein: CASSFPHGQGAYEQYF.

This sequence joins TRBV7-9 and TRBJ2-7; D uncertain. Trimming removed 5 bases at V and 1 base at J, with 12 bases between. CDR3 length: 14 amino acids. CDR1 and CDR2 (germline): SEHNR, FQNEAQ (reference sequence). The CDR3 coding sequence is TGTGCCAGCAGCCCACGACTGGGTTCCTACGAGCAGTACTTC. This codes for CASSPRLGSYEQYF.

J is TRBJ2-7 and V is TRBV7-6, with a tentative D call TRBD2 (5 bases). The germline gives CDR1 SGHVS, CDR2 FNYEAQ. V lost 5 bases, J lost 4 bases, and 15 bases lay in between. The CDR3 extends over 14 amino acids. CDR3 region: CASSPDEGKYEQYF. CDR3 DNA sequence: TGTGCCAGCAGCCCCGATGAGGGAAAGTACGAGCAGTACTTC.

The chain joins TRBV27 to TRBJ2-7, with a weak D call TRBD2 (6 bases). Trimming pared 5 bases from V and 2 bases from J, leaving 13 bases between. Per the germline V gene, CDR1 is MNHEY and CDR2 is SMNVEV (reference sequence). The CDR3 covers 14 residues. Here the CDR3 reads CASSPGGVTYEQYF. The CDR3 DNA is TGTGCCAGCAGTCCCGGAGGGGTTACCTACGAGCAGTACTTC.

The rearrangement uses TRBV6-6 and TRBJ2-2, with 15 nucleotides matching TRBD2. The CDR3 is made up of 16 amino acids. After removal of 5 bases from V and 9 bases from J, the junction contained 7 bases not matched to a gene. Per the germline V gene, CDR1 is MNHNY and CDR2 is SVGAGI (reference sequence). The DNA for the CDR3 is TGTGCCAGCAGTCCTGGACTAGCGGGAGGGCCCCGGGAGCTGTTTTTT. As protein: CASSPGLAGGPRELFF.

The chain carries TRBV19 and TRBJ1-1, with 10 positions matching TRBD1. The CDR3 is made up of 14 amino acids. Trimming removed 4 bases from V and 7 bases from J; junction bases left unmatched: 6. The germline V gene has CDR1 LNHDA and CDR2 SQIVND (reference sequence). This chain's CDR3 is CASSTGQGFDEAFF. CDR3 coding DNA: TGTGCCAGTAGTACGGGACAGGGGTTCGATGAAGCTTTCTTT.

This CDR3 is CASSQDSSPGREQFF. CDR3 DNA: TGTGCCAGCAGCCAAGATTCTTCGCCAGGGCGTGAGCAGTTCTTC. The chain employs TRBV14 and TRBJ2-1, with a tentative D call TRBD1 (5 bases). CDR3 length equals 15 residues. Germline V CDR1 and CDR2: SGHDN, FVKESK. V lost 0 bases to trimming and J lost 9 bases, with 15 bases between them.

The chain recombines TRBV27 with TRBJ1-4; D is unresolved. The V gene's germline CDR1 is MNHEY and CDR2 SMNVEV (reference sequence). Deletions cut 3 bases from V and 1 base from J, with 9 bases between. The CDR3 sequence is 15 residues long. The CDR3 coding sequence is TGTGCCAGCAGTTTGTGGGTCGGAACTAATGAAAAACTGTTTTTT. Protein sequence: CASSLWVGTNEKLFF.

This chain connects TRBV7-6 to TRBJ1-5; 9 bases line up with TRBD1. Germline CDR1 SGHVS, CDR2 FNYEAQ. After removal of 5 bases from V and 3 bases from J, the junction contained 8 bases not matched to a gene. The CDR3 is 16 amino acids. The CDR3 here is CASSRGQGSLNQPQHF. CDR3 nucleotide sequence: TGTGCCAGCAGCCGCGGACAGGGGAGTCTCAATCAGCCCCAGCATTTT.

This sequence joins TRBV6-1 and TRBJ1-1, with 10 positions matching TRBD1. J lost 9 bases, V lost 5 bases, and 12 bases had no gene match. Germline loops: CDR1 MNHNS, CDR2 SASEGT. The CDR3 totals 15 residues. The CDR3 bases are TGTGCCAGCAGTCCCGGGACAGGGGACGGACGGAAAGCTTTCTTT. Encoded protein: CASSPGTGDGRKAFF.

The chain links TRBV29-1 to TRBJ1-2, with a possible D match to TRBD1 (5 bases). The germline CDR1 and CDR2 sequences are SQVTM and ANQGSEA. The ends were cut back, 7 bases at V and 4 bases at J, with 16 bases in the middle. The CDR3 contains 13 residues. DNA for the CDR3: TGCAGCGGCCGGCCAGTGGGGGGCTATGGCTACACCTTC. This encodes CSGRPVGGYGYTF.

Comments on this clone: This sample includes further DNA sequences coding for the same CDR3. The chain recombines TRBV7-3 with TRBJ1-1, with D possibly matching TRBD1 (5 bases). Germline assignment: CDR1 SGHTA and CDR2 FQGTGA. The CDR3 sequence is 14 residues long. V dropped 5 bases and J dropped 0 bases, with 10 bases sitting between them. The CDR3 DNA follows: TGTGCCAGCAGCCTGGGGGGGGTGAACACTGAAGCTTTCTTT. Translation: CASSLGGVNTEAFF.

V gene TRBV5-4 combines with J gene TRBJ2-4, with D possibly being TRBD1 (6 bases). The CDR3 consists of 16 residues. V was clipped by 0 bases and J by 4 bases, with 14 bases between them. Germline-derived CDR1 and CDR2 are SGHNT and YYREEE (reference sequence). The CDR3 is CASSLETPGAKNIQYF. Here the CDR3 DNA reads TGTGCCAGCAGCTTGGAGACCCCAGGGGCGAAAAACATTCAGTACTTC.

V gene TRBV7-8 combines with J gene TRBJ2-1; TRBD2 is a possible D gene (6 bases). Germline lookup yields CDR1 SGHVS and CDR2 FQNEAQ. V dropped 0 bases and J dropped 1 base, with 7 bases sitting between them. The CDR3 has 15 residues. The CDR3 DNA is TGTGCCAGCAGCTTAGCGGAGGGGTCCTACAATGAGCAGTTCTTC. Amino acids: CASSLAEGSYNEQFF.

This clone was seen only a few times. The chain has TRBV29-1 and TRBJ1-1; no definite D call. The V gene's germline CDR1 is SQVTM and CDR2 ANQGSEA. The CDR3 is made up of 13 amino acids. V lost 2 bases and J 1 base, leaving 8 bases between the germline ends. The CDR3 reads CSVERGQNTEAFF. The CDR3 DNA follows: TGCAGCGTTGAACGCGGCCAGAACACTGAAGCTTTCTTT.

CDR3 protein: CASSLRDRASYEQYF. The CDR3 nucleotides are TGTGCCAGCAGTTTACGCGACAGGGCCTCCTACGAGCAGTACTTC. The V and J genes are TRBV28 and TRBJ2-7, with 7 positions matching TRBD1. J lost 0 bases, V lost 2 bases, and 4 bases had no gene match. Germline V gene lookup returns CDR1 MDHEN and CDR2 SYDVKM. This CDR3 comprises 15 residues.

The V gene is TRBV20-1, the J gene TRBJ2-7, with D hard to call. In germline, CDR1 is DFQATT, CDR2 SNEGSKA (reference sequence). Trimming left V 3 bases short and J 5 bases short, with 5 bases between. CDR3 size: 10 residues. The CDR3 protein is CSASDNEQYF. As DNA, the CDR3 is TGCAGTGCTAGCGACAACGAGCAGTACTTC.

The genes are TRBV4-1 and TRBJ1-5; D might be TRBD1 (5 bases). The CDR3 has 15 amino acids. V lost 0 bases, J lost 7 bases, and 13 bases lay in between. Germline V lookup: CDR1 MGHRA, CDR2 YSYEKL. The CDR3, as DNA: TGCGCCAGCAGCCAAGAGGGGGTCGTTAGCCAGCCCCAGCATTTT. It yields the protein CASSQEGVVSQPQHF.

The chain combines TRBV7-8 with TRBJ2-1, with 13 bases aligning to TRBD2. The CDR3 is 17 residues long. J lost 6 bases, V lost 5 bases, and 10 bases had no gene match. In germline, CDR1 is SGHVS, CDR2 FQNEAQ. This chain's CDR3 is CASSLEKLAGGGNEQFF. CDR3 nucleotides: TGTGCCAGCAGCCTAGAGAAACTAGCGGGGGGGGGCAATGAGCAGTTCTTC.

The chain links TRBV6-1 to TRBJ1-1; 9 bases align to TRBD1. Per germline, CDR1 MNHNS and CDR2 SASEGT. CDR3 size: 15 residues. Trimming at V came to 6 bases and at J to 3 bases, leaving 8 bases not matched to a gene. The CDR3 DNA reads as TGTGCCAGCAGCGCGCTAAGACAGGGGGACACTGAAGCTTTCTTT. It is translated as CASSALRQGDTEAFF.

This rearrangement joins TRBV4-1 to TRBJ1-1; possibly TRBD1 for D (6 bases). The germline V gene encodes CDR1 MGHRA and CDR2 YSYEKL. Between the trimmed V and J ends, which lost 2 bases and 4 bases, there was a span of 14 bases. CDR3 length: 15 amino acids. The CDR3 sequence: CASSQQTGYGTEAFF. The DNA of the CDR3 is TGCGCCAGCAGCCAACAAACAGGGTATGGCACTGAAGCTTTCTTT.

The chain couples TRBV13 to TRBJ2-1; the D gene is possibly TRBD1 (5 bases). The germline gives CDR1 PRHDT, CDR2 FYEKMQ (reference sequence). CDR3 size: 13 residues. Between the trimmed V and J ends, which lost 3 bases and 8 bases, there was a span of 11 bases. The CDR3 DNA is TGTGCCAGCAGCTTTCCCGCCAGGGATGAGCAGTTCTTC. This translates into CASSFPARDEQFF.

The chain uses TRBV6-6 and TRBJ1-5; D ambiguous. V shed 8 bases and J shed 7 bases, with 21 bases lying between them. This CDR3 has 15 amino acids. Looked up from germline, CDR1 is MNHNY and CDR2 is SVGAGI (reference sequence). The CDR3 is CASPRPIAPLQPQHF. In DNA, the CDR3 is TGTGCCAGCCCTCGACCCATCGCGCCTCTCCAGCCCCAGCATTTT.

This clone was detected only once. The chain couples TRBV9 to TRBJ2-6; a weak D match, TRBD1 (6 bases). The CDR3 runs 19 residues. CDR1 and CDR2 from the germline V gene are SGDLS and YYNGEE. V was trimmed by 4 bases and J by 0 bases, leaving 20 bases between them. CDR3: CASSPIGRGFLSGANVLTF. Written as DNA, the CDR3 is TGTGCCAGCAGCCCCATCGGAAGGGGGTTTCTCTCTGGGGCCAACGTCCTGACTTTC. Combining the CDR3 with reference TRBV9 and TRBJ2-6 gives the whole variable domain DSGVTQTPKHLITATGQRVTLRCSPRSGDLSVYWYQQSLDQGLQFLIQYYNGEERAKGNILERFSAQQFPDLHSELNLSSLELGDSALYFCASSPIGRGFLSGANVLTFGAGSRLTVL.